The sequence of this TCR beta chain was determined in a study of molecular identifiers for immune sequencing clone quantification. About the study: Four of five RNA aliquots from around 18,000 or 91,000 naive CD8 T cells were sequenced. General study findings and limits: Clones above 20 RNA copies contained over 98% of effector molecules but under 1% of naive ones.

Methods described previously were used for bulk TCR libraries, and listed TCR primers were applied. From the PCR reads, TCRdb called clonotypes with MiXCR, one entry per CDR3 protein. The table includes hundreds of thousands of distinct CDR3 sequences, 24% detected once. Only a few counts were recorded for this clonotype. The antigen remains unidentified. Germline CDR1 SGHVS, CDR2 FQNEAQ. The CDR3 extends over 16 amino acids. V lost 1 base, J lost 7 bases, and 17 bases lay in between. The sequence was obtained from a human donor in good health. Some libraries in this study had Jurkat cell RNA spiked in. Sequences were obtained from naive CD8+ T cells from blood, with Jurkat cell RNA spiked in. The subset here: FACS-sorted CD8+CD4-CCR7+CD45RA+ naive T cells. The V gene is TRBV7-8, the J gene TRBJ2-1, with D tentatively TRBD2 (7 bases). Here the CDR3 reads CASSLVRRGGSNEQFF. In nucleotides, the CDR3 is TGTGCCAGCAGCTTAGTGAGGAGGGGGGGCTCGAATGAGCAGTTCTTC. Supplemented by reference TRBV7-8 and TRBJ2-1, the full variable domain reads GAGVSQSPRYKVAKRGQDVALRCDPISGHVSLFWYQQALGQGPEFLTYFQNEAQLDKSGLPSDRFFAERPEGSVSTLKIQRTQQEDSAVYLCASSLVRRGGSNEQFFGPGTRLTVL.